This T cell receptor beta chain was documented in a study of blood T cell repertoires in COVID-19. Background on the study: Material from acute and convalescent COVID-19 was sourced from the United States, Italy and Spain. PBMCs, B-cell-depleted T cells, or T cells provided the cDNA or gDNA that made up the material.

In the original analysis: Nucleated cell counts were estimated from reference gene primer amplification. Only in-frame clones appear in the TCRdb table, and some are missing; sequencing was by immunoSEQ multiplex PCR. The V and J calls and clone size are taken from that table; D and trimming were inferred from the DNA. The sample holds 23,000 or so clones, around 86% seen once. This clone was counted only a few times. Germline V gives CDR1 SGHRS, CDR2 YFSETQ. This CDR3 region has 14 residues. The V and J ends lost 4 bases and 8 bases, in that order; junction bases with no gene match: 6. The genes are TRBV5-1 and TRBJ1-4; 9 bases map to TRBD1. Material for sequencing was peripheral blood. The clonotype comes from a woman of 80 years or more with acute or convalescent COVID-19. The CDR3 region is CASSLGQGTEKLFF. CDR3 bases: TGCGCCAGCAGCCTAGGACAGGGGACGGAAAAACTGTTTTTT.